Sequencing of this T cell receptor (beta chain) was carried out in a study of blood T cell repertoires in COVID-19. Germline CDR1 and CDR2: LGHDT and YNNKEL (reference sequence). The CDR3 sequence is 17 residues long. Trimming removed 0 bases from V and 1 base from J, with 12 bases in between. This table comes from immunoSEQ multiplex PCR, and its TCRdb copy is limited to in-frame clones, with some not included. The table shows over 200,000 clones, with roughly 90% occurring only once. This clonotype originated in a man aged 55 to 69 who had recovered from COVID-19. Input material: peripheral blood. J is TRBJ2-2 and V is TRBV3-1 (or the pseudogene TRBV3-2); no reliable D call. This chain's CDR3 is CASSQDRVFKNTGELFF. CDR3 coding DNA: TGTGCCAGCAGCCAAGATCGGGTCTTTAAGAACACCGGGGAGCTGTTTTTT.